These T cell receptor beta chains were read from a single sample in a study of T cells in Graves' hyperthyroidism and ophthalmopathy. TCRdb ran MiXCR on the multiplex PCR reads and lists one entry per CDR3 protein. The table shows approximately 300,000 distinct CDR3 sequences, with around 20% occurring only once. Sequencing input: blood. Source of these receptors: a man between 50 and 59 years old with Graves' ophthalmopathy. CDR3s include the opening cysteine and the closing phenylalanine or tryptophan. D genes are given only for firm matches. Clone sizes are given selectively: once, few, many, or a class where the clone is expanded.

CDR3 DNA,CDR3 protein,J gene,clone size,V gene,D gene
TGTGCCAGCAGCCCACTCCGGACTAGCACGGGGTACGAGCAGTACTTC,CASSPLRTSTGYEQYF,TRBJ2-7,.,TRBV28,TRBD2
TGTGCCAGCTCACCGTTGCCCGGGGGGGGCTATGGGACTGAAGCTTTCTTT,CASSPLPGGGYGTEAFF,TRBJ1-1,.,TRBV18,.
TGTGCCATCAGTGATGGGACAGGGGGCGGGCAGCCCCAGCATTTT,CAISDGTGGGQPQHF,TRBJ1-5,few,TRBV10-3,TRBD1
TGTGCCAGCAGTTTAAGCGGACTAGTCTTTGACGAGCAGTACTTC,CASSLSGLVFDEQYF,TRBJ2-7,.,TRBV28,TRBD2
TGTGCCTGGAGTGTAGGACTCTTGAACTATGGCTACACCTTC,CAWSVGLLNYGYTF,TRBJ1-2,many,TRBV30,.
TGTGCCAGCAGTCCCAATGGGGGTATGCAGCCCCAGCATTTT,CASSPNGGMQPQHF,TRBJ1-5,.,TRBV27,.
TGTGCCAGCAGGACGCTCTCAGCGGGAAACAAAAACATTCAGTACTTC,CASRTLSAGNKNIQYF,TRBJ2-4,.,TRBV28,TRBD2
TGTGCCAGCAGTAAGAGGGGGGCGGCCTACTCCTACAATGAGCAGTTCTTC,CASSKRGAAYSYNEQFF,TRBJ2-1,.,TRBV6-1,.
TGCAGTGCTACGGGGGGGGAGACCTACAATGAGCAGTTCTTC,CSATGGETYNEQFF,TRBJ2-1,few,TRBV20-1,TRBD2
TGCGCCAGCAGCGGGAGCGGAGAAAGAACCGGGGAGCTGTTTTTT,CASSGSGERTGELFF,TRBJ2-2,many,TRBV5-1,.
TGTGCCAGCAGCCCTCGACAGGGACTAGCGGGGGAGCAGTACTTC,CASSPRQGLAGEQYF,TRBJ2-7,many,TRBV7-9,TRBD2
TGCAGTGCTCCCCAGGGTGCTAATCAGCCCCAGCATTTT,CSAPQGANQPQHF,TRBJ1-5,few,TRBV20-1,.
TGTGCCAGCAGCTATGGGGACAGGGGGAATCAGCCCCAGCATTTT,CASSYGDRGNQPQHF,TRBJ1-5,.,TRBV7-8,TRBD1
TGTGCCAGCAGTGAAGGGAAAGCCTACGAGCAGTACTTC,CASSEGKAYEQYF,TRBJ2-7,many,TRBV2,.
TGTGCCAGCAGCCAACGGGAACTGCGGGACTATGGCTACACCTTC,CASSQRELRDYGYTF,TRBJ1-2,.,TRBV9,.
TGCAGTGCTCGGGGGACTAGCGGTTACAATGAGCAGTTCTTC,CSARGTSGYNEQFF,TRBJ2-1,many,TRBV20-1,TRBD2
TGCAGTGCTAGAGCGACAGACAGGGTTATAGCTTTCTTT,CSARATDRVIAFF,TRBJ1-1,.,TRBV20-1,TRBD1